This record concerns one T cell receptor beta chain sequence. The CDR3 consists of 15 residues. The ends were cut back, 4 bases at V and 7 bases at J, with 17 bases in the middle. CDR1 is SGHTA, CDR2 FQGNSA, per germline. This specimen comes from a study of CD8 T cells in ankylosing spondylitis. TCRdb used MiXCR to reprocess the 5' RACE reads, holding one entry per CDR3 protein. The data contain roughly 250,000 distinct CDR3 sequences, roughly 8.6% of them seen just once; the ten biggest clones take up under 7.5%. Sequenced material: blood, either unsorted or a sorted T cell fraction (not recorded which). The rearrangement joins TRBV7-2 to TRBJ2-1; D unresolved. The source is a male donor with ankylosing spondylitis or in good health (not recorded which). CDR3 coding DNA: TGTGCCAGCAGCTCCGACGTGGCGGTGGGAAATGAGCAGTTCTTC. Translation: CASSSDVAVGNEQFF.